In this sample, the clone carrying this T cell receptor beta chain turned up a few times. Its target is not known. Tagging with unique molecular identifiers was applied to individual cDNA molecules. MiXCR was run by TCRdb on the 5' RACE reads, yielding one entry per CDR3 protein. The sample records some 80,000 distinct CDR3 sequences, 5% being singletons. This record comes from a study of early T cells in non-severe SARS-CoV-2 infection. Whole-study context: Unsorted whole-blood RNA was sequenced in bulk, leaving chains unpaired. Study-level findings and limits: Anti-spike CD8 specificities were favored by VDJdb matching, whose results missed private and CD4 specificities.

Germline CDR1 is SGHDN and CDR2 is FVKESK. The V end was cut by 3 bases, the J end by 3 bases, with 16 bases between. This CDR3 has 16 amino acids. The sequencing used whole blood, collected at baseline. The TCR was taken from an adult who was a healthcare worker with PCR-confirmed SARS-CoV-2 infection or an uninfected control (not recorded which). The V gene is TRBV14, the J gene TRBJ2-3; possibly TRBD2 for D (6 bases). The CDR3 reads CASSQGGRPRTDTQYF. The CDR3 DNA sequence: TGTGCCAGCAGCCAGGGAGGCCGGCCGAGGACAGATACGCAGTATTTT.